This T cell receptor beta chain was captured in a study of CD8 T cells in ankylosing spondylitis. Findings and limits, study-wide: A motif of 8 or 9 highly homologous TCR beta variants was seen as apparently characteristic of ankylosing spondylitis blood.

Quantitative molecular-barcoded 5'-RACE generated the TCR beta libraries. TCRdb recomputed calls from the 5' RACE reads with MiXCR, one row per CDR3 protein. The sample consists of 330,000 or so distinct CDR3 sequences, around 8% of them appearing once. The germline V gene has CDR1 ENHRY and CDR2 SYGVKD. Trimming removed 3 bases at V and 10 bases at J, with 10 bases between. CDR3 length: 12 residues. In this sample, this clonotype turned up many times. Antigen specificity is unknown. Sequenced: blood, either unsorted or a sorted T cell fraction (not recorded which). The TCR comes from a male donor with ankylosing spondylitis. The chain is built from TRBV10-3 and TRBJ2-1; D is unclear. The CDR3 nucleotides read TGTGCCATCAGTGACTGGATTCTCGAGCAGTTCTTC. As protein: CAISDWILEQFF.